This TCR beta chain was recorded in a study of T cells in Graves' hyperthyroidism and ophthalmopathy. In its sample, this clonotype was seen many times. The TCR beta CDR3 regions underwent amplification using RNA transcripts as the source. The HTBI primer set was used in a first-round RT-PCR of the TCR CDR3. TCRdb reanalysed the multiplex PCR reads using MiXCR and keeps one entry per CDR3 protein. The repertoire has more than 350,000 distinct CDR3 sequences, around 15% of them found once; the top ten carry approximately 19%. The CDR3 extends over 13 amino acids. V was clipped by 7 bases and J by 2 bases, with 13 bases between them. Germline assignment: CDR1 DFQATT and CDR2 SNEGSKA (reference sequence).

This clonotype was obtained from a woman aged 55-70 years with Graves' ophthalmopathy. This rearrangement joins TRBV20-1 to TRBJ2-3; no clear D gene. What was sequenced was blood. CDR3 DNA sequence: TGCAGTGGCCGCGAAGTTAACACAGATACGCAGTATTTT. Translation gives CSGREVNTDTQYF.